This record looks at one T cell receptor beta chain sequence and its context. The antigen is undetermined. The PCR ran on 60 Vbeta and 13 Jbeta primers. Assay: immunoSEQ multiplex PCR; the TCRdb copy retains only in-frame clones and omits some. There are under 200,000 clones in the sample; around 77% occur only once, and 2% to 2.5% lies in the top ten. Per germline, CDR1 SNHLY and CDR2 FYNNEI. The junction had 8 bases not matched to a gene; V was cut back by 5 bases and J by 0 bases. This CDR3 is 17 amino acids long. These data come from a study of cytomegalovirus exposure and HLA in healthy donors. Samples came from healthy bone marrow donors. The study, taken as a whole, reports: The authors confirmed in vitro that three CMV-associated chains were specific for CMV antigens. Common viral pathogens seemed to be connected with several of the most significant clusters, according to a later analysis. In an earlier analysis, in roughly 600 donors, most V segments appeared productive either ~90% or ~30% of the time.

This chain connects TRBV2 to TRBJ2-2; 8 nucleotides agree with TRBD2. Sequenced input: PBMCs. The source is a man aged 60 to 69 in good health and CMV-seronegative. Here the CDR3 reads CASSPKPGLANTGELFF. CDR3 sequence (DNA): TGTGCCAGCAGTCCAAAACCGGGACTAGCGAACACCGGGGAGCTGTTTTTT.